The T cell receptor beta chain described here comes from a study of TIL therapy for anti-PD-1-resistant metastatic lung cancer. Study-wide background: Tumors had a median PD-L1 proportion score of approximately 5.5%. By whole-exome sequencing, median non-synonymous tumor mutation burden was around 1.5 mutations per megabase. A few tumors were EGFR-mutant and two were ALK-rearranged.

Time point here: pre-treatment sample, taken before nivolumab and TIL therapy. Sequencing used immunoSEQ v3. Some clones are missing from TCRdb's copy, which holds only in-frame ones; the method was immunoSEQ multiplex PCR. Of approximately 60,000 clones in the sample, roughly 70% are singletons; the top ten hold 1.8%. CDR1 SGHNT and CDR2 YYREEE come from the germline V gene (reference sequence). CDR3 length: 18 amino acids. The germline V and J ends were trimmed by 0 bases and 0 bases, with 16 bases remaining between them. The source is a person aged 25 to 79 with non-small cell lung cancer. This material consisted of blood, taken at baseline. The rearrangement joins TRBV5-4 to TRBJ2-1; D not resolved. The CDR3 protein is CASSLGLSTFSSYNEQFF. As DNA, the CDR3 is TGTGCCAGCAGCTTGGGACTGTCCACCTTCAGCTCCTACAATGAGCAGTTCTTC.